What follows are 14 T cell receptor beta chains derived from one specimen sequenced in a study of OX40 agonist ivuxolimab in advanced cancers. Libraries were prepared by immunoSEQ multiplex PCR; TCRdb keeps only in-frame clonotypes and omits some of them. The sample lists 50,000 or so clones; 84% were seen once. The material sequenced was CD4+ or CD8+ T cells sorted from blood, taken in a trial of the OX40 agonist ivuxolimab. The receptors originated from an adult with an advanced solid tumor such as melanoma, head and neck, liver or kidney cancer.

J is TRBJ2-6 and V is TRBV10-1; D uncertain. This CDR3 has 13 amino acids. CDR1 and CDR2 from the germline V gene are WNHNN and SYGVQD (reference sequence). Trimming took off 0 bases at V and 3 bases at J, with 0 bases between the two ends. The CDR3 DNA reads as TGCGCCAGCAGTGAGTCTGGGGCCAACGTCCTGACTTTC. It encodes CASSESGANVLTF.

This chain connects TRBV28 to TRBJ2-1; D is undetermined. The CDR3 has 12 residues. Trimming took off 6 bases at V and 9 bases at J, with 12 bases between the two ends. Germline assignment: CDR1 MDHEN and CDR2 SYDVKM. DNA for the CDR3: TGTGCCAGCAGGGGGATCGGCGGTGAGCAGTTCTTC. This codes for CASRGIGGEQFF.

V usage is TRBV19 and J usage is TRBJ2-5, with D unresolved. Trimming took 4 bases from V and 2 from J, leaving 11 bases between them. The CDR3 has 14 residues. Germline CDR1 LNHDA, CDR2 SQIVND (reference sequence). The DNA for the CDR3 is TGTGCCAGTAGTAACCGGGTACGGCAAGAGACCCAGTACTTC. This translates into CASSNRVRQETQYF. The whole variable domain, filled in from reference TRBV19 and TRBJ2-5, reads DGGITQSPKYLFRKEGQNVTLSCEQNLNHDAMYWYRQDPGQGLRLIYYSQIVNDFQKGDIAEGYSVSREKKESFPLTVTSAQKNPTAFYLCASSNRVRQETQYFGPGTRLLVL.

This clone has just a few counts. V and J are TRBV19 and TRBJ1-3; 8 bases fit TRBD1. This CDR3 is built from 15 residues. With 3 bases clipped from V and 2 bases from J, the junction kept 3 bases outside the gene matches. Germline V CDR1 and CDR2: LNHDA, SQIVND (reference sequence). CDR3 DNA sequence: TGTGCCAGTAGTATCCCGGGACAGGCTGGAAACACCATATATTTT. Residues: CASSIPGQAGNTIYF.

The chain uses TRBV2 and TRBJ2-1; D remains unclear. The germline V gene has CDR1 SNHLY and CDR2 FYNNEI. CDR3 length: 12 amino acids. Between the trimmed V and J ends, which lost 10 bases and 0 bases, there was a span of 7 bases. CDR3 sequence reads: CAMESSYNEQFF. CDR3 bases: TGTGCCATGGAGAGCTCCTACAATGAGCAGTTCTTC.

CDR3 in amino acids: CASSGQGFNIQYF. In DNA, the CDR3 is TGTGCCAGCAGCGGACAGGGGTTCAACATTCAGTACTTC. The chain carries TRBV5-8 and TRBJ2-4; 9 nucleotides line up with TRBD1. V trimming: 4 bases; J trimming: 7 bases; junction bases outside the gene matches: 3. The V gene's germline CDR1 is SGHTS and CDR2 YDEGEE. This CDR3 contains 13 residues.

The V call is TRBV11-2, the J call TRBJ2-5; TRBD1 might be the D (5 bases). V was shortened by 3 bases and J by 2 bases, with 7 bases between the two germline ends. This CDR3 is built from 13 residues. In germline, CDR1 is SGHAT, CDR2 FQNNGV. The CDR3 is CASSLGLQETQYF. The DNA of the CDR3 is TGTGCCAGCAGCTTGGGGCTACAAGAGACCCAGTACTTC.

The chain links TRBV6-6 to TRBJ1-1; 8 bases are a match to TRBD1. CDR1 MNHNY and CDR2 SVGAGI come from the germline V gene (reference sequence). The CDR3 covers 14 residues. The junction had 6 bases not matched to a gene; V was cut back by 6 bases and J by 3 bases. CDR3 region: CASSDRGSDTEAFF. CDR3 coding DNA: TGTGCCAGCAGCGACAGGGGTAGTGACACTGAAGCTTTCTTT.

V usage is TRBV10-3 and J usage is TRBJ2-7; D call uncertain. Germline V gives CDR1 ENHRY, CDR2 SYGVKD. Deletions cut 1 base from V and 1 base from J, with 11 bases between. The CDR3 spans 15 residues. The CDR3 here is CAISEFFSNSYEQYF. The CDR3 DNA sequence: TGTGCCATCAGTGAGTTCTTCTCAAATTCCTACGAGCAGTACTTC.

This chain joins TRBV6-1 and TRBJ2-3, with D unclear. Trimming shortened V by 3 bases and J by 2 bases, and 15 bases separated the two germline ends. The germline V gene has CDR1 MNHNS and CDR2 SASEGT. The CDR3 extends over 16 amino acids. CDR3 in amino acids: CASSDNRASITDTQYF. For the CDR3, the DNA is TGTGCCAGCAGTGATAATCGAGCAAGCATCACAGATACGCAGTATTTT.

The chain couples TRBV28 to TRBJ2-7; TRBD2 agrees at 7 bases. After removal of 7 bases from V and 5 bases from J, the junction contained 5 bases not matched to a gene. The CDR3 is made up of 12 amino acids. The germline gives CDR1 MDHEN, CDR2 SYDVKM. The CDR3 protein is CASNPGGNEQYF. CDR3 bases: TGTGCCAGCAACCCGGGGGGTAACGAGCAGTACTTC. The variable domain in full, completed from reference TRBV28 and TRBJ2-7, reads DVKVTQSSRYLVKRTGEKVFLECVQDMDHENMFWYRQDPGLGLRLIYFSYDVKMKEKGDIPEGYSVSREKKERFSLILESASTNQTSMYLCASNPGGNEQYFGPGTRLTVT.

The CDR3 loop reads CSGMTGAGETQYF. CDR3 DNA: TGCAGCGGGATGACAGGGGCTGGAGAGACCCAGTACTTC. The rearrangement joins TRBV29-1 to TRBJ2-5; 8 bases line up with TRBD1. Germline V gene data show CDR1 as SQVTM and CDR2 as ANQGSEA. There are 13 residues in the CDR3. The V and J ends lost 7 bases and 4 bases, in that order; junction bases with no gene match: 8.

The rearrangement joins TRBV27 to TRBJ1-3; 8 bases fit TRBD1. The CDR3 is 14 amino acids. The germline CDR1 and CDR2 sequences are MNHEY and SMNVEV (reference sequence). V was pared by 6 bases and J by 4 bases, with 5 bases of the junction left unmatched. The CDR3 is CASRPGGVGNTIYF. The CDR3 DNA sequence: TGTGCCAGCAGACCAGGGGGCGTCGGAAACACCATATATTTT.

V and J are TRBV7-9 and TRBJ1-2, with 8 bases fitting TRBD1. The germline V gene has CDR1 SEHNR and CDR2 FQNEAQ (reference sequence). V shed 3 bases and J 5 bases; nucleotides not matched to a gene: 8. This CDR3 has 15 amino acids. The CDR3 DNA follows: TGTGCCAGCAGCTTGGACAGGGCTTGGTCTTATGGCTACACCTTC. Translation: CASSLDRAWSYGYTF.